The present T cell receptor (beta chain) was sequenced within a study of blood T cell repertoires in COVID-19. The protocol was immunoSEQ multiplex PCR, while the TCRdb copy is restricted to in-frame clones and leaves out a portion. The sample includes fewer than 400,000 clones, about nine tenths of them seen just once. Germline trimming cut 3 bases from V and 6 bases from J; bases unmatched to any gene: 4. This CDR3 comprises 15 residues. Germline V gene data show CDR1 as SNHLY and CDR2 as FYNNEI. This clone was seen once. Donors were grouped by their self-reported clinical history. Recovered Cohort 3 donors showed two negative PCRs, clearance, or symptom resolution.

This receptor was taken from a woman aged 25 to 39 who had recovered from COVID-19. V usage is TRBV2 and J usage is TRBJ1-4; 10 bases are shared with TRBD1. The sample consisted of PBMCs or T cells enriched from blood (not recorded which). CDR3 sequence reads: CASSDAGQGYEKLFF. The CDR3 DNA is TGTGCCAGCAGTGATGCGGGACAGGGGTATGAAAAACTGTTTTTT. Combining the CDR3 with reference TRBV2 and TRBJ1-4 gives the whole variable domain EPEVTQTPSHQVTQMGQEVILRCVPISNHLYFYWYRQILGQKVEFLVSFYNNEISEKSEIFDDQFSVERPDGSNFTLKIRSTKLEDSAMYFCASSDAGQGYEKLFFGSGTQLSVL.